This entry features one T cell receptor (beta chain) sequence. These data are taken from a study of Siglec-9 on CD8 T cells in melanoma. The assay was immunoSEQ multiplex PCR, and TCRdb's table has in-frame clones only and misses some. This table holds 30,000 or so clones, about 80% found once. CDR3 length equals 16 residues. Germline assignment: CDR1 WNHNN and CDR2 SYGVQD (reference sequence). V was pared by 2 bases and J by 1 base, with 13 bases between. The clonotype originates from a human donor in good health. The J gene is TRBJ2-3, the V gene TRBV10-1; the D gene is possibly TRBD2 (5 bases). Sequenced material: Siglec-9- CD8+ T cells sorted from blood. CDR3 protein: CASSEGSGGRTDTQYF. The CDR3 bases are TGCGCCAGCAGTGAGGGGTCGGGCGGGCGCACAGATACGCAGTATTTT.